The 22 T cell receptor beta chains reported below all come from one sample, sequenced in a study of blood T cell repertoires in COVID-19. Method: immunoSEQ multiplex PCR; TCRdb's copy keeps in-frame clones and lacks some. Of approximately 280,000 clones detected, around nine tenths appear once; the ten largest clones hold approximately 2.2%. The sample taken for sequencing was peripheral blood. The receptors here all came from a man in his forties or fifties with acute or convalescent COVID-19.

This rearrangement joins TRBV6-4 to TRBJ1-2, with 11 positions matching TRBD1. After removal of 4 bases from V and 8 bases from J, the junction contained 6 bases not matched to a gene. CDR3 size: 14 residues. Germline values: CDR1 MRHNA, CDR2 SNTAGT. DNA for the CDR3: TGTGCCAGCAGTGTTGGACAGGGGGCTAGCGGCTACACCTTC. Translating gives CASSVGQGASGYTF.

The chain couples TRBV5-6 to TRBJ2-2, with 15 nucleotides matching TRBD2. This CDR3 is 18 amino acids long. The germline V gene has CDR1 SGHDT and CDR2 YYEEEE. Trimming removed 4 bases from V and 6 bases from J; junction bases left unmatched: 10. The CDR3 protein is CASSIGLAGGLRAGELFF. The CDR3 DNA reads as TGTGCCAGCAGCATCGGACTAGCGGGGGGGCTGCGTGCCGGGGAGCTGTTTTTT.

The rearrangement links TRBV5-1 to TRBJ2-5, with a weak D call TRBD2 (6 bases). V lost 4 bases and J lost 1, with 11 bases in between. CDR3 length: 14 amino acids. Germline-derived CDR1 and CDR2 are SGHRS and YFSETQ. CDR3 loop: CASSRPGLQETQYF. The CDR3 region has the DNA TGCGCCAGCAGCCGGCCGGGACTCCAAGAGACCCAGTACTTC.

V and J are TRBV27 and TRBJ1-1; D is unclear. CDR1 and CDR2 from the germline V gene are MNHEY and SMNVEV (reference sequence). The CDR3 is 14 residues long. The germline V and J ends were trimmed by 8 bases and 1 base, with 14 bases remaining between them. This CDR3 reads CASGQREPNTEAFF. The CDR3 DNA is TGTGCCAGCGGCCAAAGGGAGCCGAACACTGAAGCTTTCTTT.

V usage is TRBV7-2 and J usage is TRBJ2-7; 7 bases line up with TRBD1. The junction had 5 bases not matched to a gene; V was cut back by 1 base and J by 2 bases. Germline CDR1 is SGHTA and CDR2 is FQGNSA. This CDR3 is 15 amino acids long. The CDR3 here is CASSLVLGTAYEQYF. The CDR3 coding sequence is TGTGCCAGCAGCTTAGTGCTGGGGACAGCCTACGAGCAGTACTTC.

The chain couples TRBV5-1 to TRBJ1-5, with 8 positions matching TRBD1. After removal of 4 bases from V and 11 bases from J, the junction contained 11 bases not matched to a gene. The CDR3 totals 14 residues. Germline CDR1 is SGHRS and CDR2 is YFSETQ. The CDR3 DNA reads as TGCGCCAGCAGCACGGGACAGGCCCTAGGAGCCCAGCATTTT. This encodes CASSTGQALGAQHF.

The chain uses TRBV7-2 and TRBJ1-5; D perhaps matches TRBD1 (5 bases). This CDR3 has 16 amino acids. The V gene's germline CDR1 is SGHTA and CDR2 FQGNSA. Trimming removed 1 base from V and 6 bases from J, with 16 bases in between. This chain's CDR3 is CASSLGVGGLRQPQHF. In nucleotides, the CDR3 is TGTGCCAGCAGCTTAGGGGTTGGGGGGTTACGTCAGCCCCAGCATTTT. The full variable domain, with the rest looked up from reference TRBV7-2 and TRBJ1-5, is GAGVSQSPSNKVTEKGKDVELRCDPISGHTALYWYRQSLGQGLEFLIYFQGNSAPDKSGLPSDRFSAERTGGSVSTLTIQRTQQEDSAVYLCASSLGVGGLRQPQHFGDGTRLSIL.

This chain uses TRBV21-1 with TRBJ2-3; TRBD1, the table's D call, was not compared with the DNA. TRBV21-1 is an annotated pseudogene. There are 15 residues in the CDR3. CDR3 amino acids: CASSNGTGGSDTQYF. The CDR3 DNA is TGTGCCAGCAGCAATGGGACAGGGGGCTCGGATACGCAGTATTTT.

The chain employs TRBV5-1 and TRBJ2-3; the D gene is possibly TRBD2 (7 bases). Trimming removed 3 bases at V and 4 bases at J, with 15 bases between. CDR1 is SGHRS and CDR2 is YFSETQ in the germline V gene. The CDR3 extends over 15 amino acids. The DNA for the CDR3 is TGCGCCAGCAGCTACCCTAGGGGGGGGGCAGATACGCAGTATTTT. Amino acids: CASSYPRGGADTQYF. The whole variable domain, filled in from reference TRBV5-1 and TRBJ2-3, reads KAGVTQTPRYLIKTRGQQVTLSCSPISGHRSVSWYQQTPGQGLQFLFEYFSETQRNKGNFPGRFSGRQFSNSRSEMNVSTLELGDSALYLCASSYPRGGADTQYFGPGTRLTVL.

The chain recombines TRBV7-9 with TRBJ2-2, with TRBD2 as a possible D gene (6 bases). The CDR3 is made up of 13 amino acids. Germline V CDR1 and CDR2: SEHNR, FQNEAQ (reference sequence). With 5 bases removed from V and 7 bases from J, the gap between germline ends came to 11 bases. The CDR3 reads CASSLAGGGELFF. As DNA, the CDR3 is TGTGCCAGCAGCCTCGCCGGGGGCGGGGAGCTGTTTTTT.

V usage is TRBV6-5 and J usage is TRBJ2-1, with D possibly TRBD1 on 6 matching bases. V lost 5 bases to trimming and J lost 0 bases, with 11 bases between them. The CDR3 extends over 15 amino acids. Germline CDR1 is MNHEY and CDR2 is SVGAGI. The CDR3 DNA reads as TGTGCCAGCAGTCTGGACAGTAGCTCCTACAATGAGCAGTTCTTC. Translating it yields CASSLDSSSYNEQFF.

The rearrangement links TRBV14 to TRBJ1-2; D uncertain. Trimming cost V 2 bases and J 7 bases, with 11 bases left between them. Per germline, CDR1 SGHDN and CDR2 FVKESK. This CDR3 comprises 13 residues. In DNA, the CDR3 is TGTGCCAGCAGCCAACAGGCAGCTGGTGGCTACACCTTC. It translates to CASSQQAAGGYTF.

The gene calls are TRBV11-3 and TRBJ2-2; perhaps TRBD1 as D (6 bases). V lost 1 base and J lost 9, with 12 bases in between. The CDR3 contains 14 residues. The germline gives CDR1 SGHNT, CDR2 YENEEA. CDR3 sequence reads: CASSLGGTSRELFF. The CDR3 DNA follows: TGTGCCAGCAGCTTAGGAGGGACATCTCGGGAGCTGTTTTTT. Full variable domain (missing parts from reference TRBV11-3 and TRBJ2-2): EAGVVQSPRYKIIEKKQPVAFWCNPISGHNTLYWYLQNLGQGPELLIRYENEEAVDDSQLPKDRFSAERLKGVDSTLKIQPAELGDSAVYLCASSLGGTSRELFFGEGSRLTVL.

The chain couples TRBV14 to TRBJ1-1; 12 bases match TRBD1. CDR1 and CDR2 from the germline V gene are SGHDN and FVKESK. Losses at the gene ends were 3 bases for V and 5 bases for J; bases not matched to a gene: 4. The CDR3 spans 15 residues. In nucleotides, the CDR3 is TGTGCCAGCAGCCAGGGGACAGGGGGCTGGACTGAAGCTTTCTTT. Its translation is CASSQGTGGWTEAFF.

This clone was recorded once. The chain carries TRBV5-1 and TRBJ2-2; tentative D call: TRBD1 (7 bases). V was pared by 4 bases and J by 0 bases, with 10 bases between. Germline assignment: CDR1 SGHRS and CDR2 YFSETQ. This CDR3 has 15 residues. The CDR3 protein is CASSAGQSNTGELFF. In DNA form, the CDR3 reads TGCGCCAGCAGCGCGGGACAGTCGAACACCGGGGAGCTGTTTTTT.

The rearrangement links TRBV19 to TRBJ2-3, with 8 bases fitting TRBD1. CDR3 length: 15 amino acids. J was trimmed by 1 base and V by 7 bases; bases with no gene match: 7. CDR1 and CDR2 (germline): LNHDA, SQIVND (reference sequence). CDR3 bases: TGTGCCAGTACCAGACCGGGACAGGGCACAGATACGCAGTATTTT. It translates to CASTRPGQGTDTQYF.

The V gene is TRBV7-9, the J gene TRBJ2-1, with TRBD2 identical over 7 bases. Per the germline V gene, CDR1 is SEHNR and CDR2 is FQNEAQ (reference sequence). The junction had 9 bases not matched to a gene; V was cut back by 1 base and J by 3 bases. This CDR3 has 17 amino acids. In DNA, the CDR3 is TGTGCCAGCAGCTTAGTTAGGTCTAGCGGACTCTACAATGAGCAGTTCTTC. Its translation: CASSLVRSSGLYNEQFF.

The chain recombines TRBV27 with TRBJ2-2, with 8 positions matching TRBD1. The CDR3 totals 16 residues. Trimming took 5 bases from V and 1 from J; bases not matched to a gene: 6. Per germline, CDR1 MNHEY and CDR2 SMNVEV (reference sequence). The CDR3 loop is CASSLLGQGNTGELFF. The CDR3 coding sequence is TGTGCCAGCAGTCTCCTTGGACAGGGGAACACCGGGGAGCTGTTTTTT.

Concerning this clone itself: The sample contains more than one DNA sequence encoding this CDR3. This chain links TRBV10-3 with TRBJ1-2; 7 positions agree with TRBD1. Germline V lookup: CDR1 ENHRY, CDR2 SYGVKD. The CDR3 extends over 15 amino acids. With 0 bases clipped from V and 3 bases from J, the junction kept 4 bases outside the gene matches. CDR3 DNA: TGTGCCATCAGTGAGTCGGGCCAGGGGGACTATGGCTACACCTTC. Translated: CAISESGQGDYGYTF.

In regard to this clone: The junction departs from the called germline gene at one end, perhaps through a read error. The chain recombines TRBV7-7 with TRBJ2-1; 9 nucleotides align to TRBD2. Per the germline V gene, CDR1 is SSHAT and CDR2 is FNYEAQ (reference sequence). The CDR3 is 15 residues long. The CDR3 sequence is CASSRLAGVRNEQFF. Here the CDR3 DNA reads TGTGCTAGCAGCCGTTTAGCGGGGGTGCGGAATGAGCAGTTCTTC.

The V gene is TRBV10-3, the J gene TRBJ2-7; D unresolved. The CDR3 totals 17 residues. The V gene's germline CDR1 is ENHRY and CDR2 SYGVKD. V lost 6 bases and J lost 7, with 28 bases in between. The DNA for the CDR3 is TGTGCCATCAGGGTCCATTCCCTACGAGGTTTTTCGGAAGAGCAGTACTTC. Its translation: CAIRVHSLRGFSEEQYF.

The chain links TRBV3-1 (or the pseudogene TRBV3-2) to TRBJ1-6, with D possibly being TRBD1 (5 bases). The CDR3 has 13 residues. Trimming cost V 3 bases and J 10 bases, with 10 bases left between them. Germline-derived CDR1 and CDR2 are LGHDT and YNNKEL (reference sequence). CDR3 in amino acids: CASSHGGNSPLHF. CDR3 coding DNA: TGTGCCAGCAGCCACGGGGGGAACTCACCCCTCCACTTT.